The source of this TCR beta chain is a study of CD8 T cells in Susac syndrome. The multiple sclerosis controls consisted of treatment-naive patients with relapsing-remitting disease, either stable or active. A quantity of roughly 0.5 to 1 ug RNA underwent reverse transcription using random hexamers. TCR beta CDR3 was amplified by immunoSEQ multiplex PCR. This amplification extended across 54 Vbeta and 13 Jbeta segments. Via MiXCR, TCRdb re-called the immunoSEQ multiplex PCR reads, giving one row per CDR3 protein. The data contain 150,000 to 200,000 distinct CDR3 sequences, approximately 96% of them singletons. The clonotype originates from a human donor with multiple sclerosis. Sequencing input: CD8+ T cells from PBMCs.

The CDR3 here is CASLPGRVNTEAFF. The CDR3, as DNA: TGTGCCAGCCTCCCAGGGCGGGTGAACACTGAAGCTTTCTTT. This sequence joins TRBV19 and TRBJ1-1; a possible D gene is TRBD1 (5 bases). V lost 9 bases and J lost 0, with 14 bases in between. The CDR3 is made up of 14 amino acids. Germline V gene data show CDR1 as LNHDA and CDR2 as SQIVND (reference sequence). Full variable domain (outside the CDR3, taken from reference TRBV19 and TRBJ1-1): DGGITQSPKYLFRKEGQNVTLSCEQNLNHDAMYWYRQDPGQGLRLIYYSQIVNDFQKGDIAEGYSVSREKKESFPLTVTSAQKNPTAFYLCASLPGRVNTEAFFGQGTRLTVV.